This T cell receptor beta chain was obtained from a study of shared clonotypes between healthy human individuals. Notes on the study in general: Lower generation probabilities were found for non-shared clonotypes than for those shared by all four donors. Shared across a handful of donors were around 5% of the naive CD4 clonotypes.

With regard to this clone: Its cognate antigen is unknown.

CDR1 and CDR2 from the germline V gene are MDHEN and SYDVKM. This CDR3 comprises 17 residues. With 6 bases clipped from V and 1 base from J, the junction kept 8 bases outside the gene matches. CD8 cells regarded as naive lacked CD45RO, were positively chosen for CCR7, and omitted terminally differentiated effector memory CD45RA+ cells. In the authors' workflow: ImmunoSEQ junction-only sequences lacked quality scores, so their filtering differed. Libraries were prepared by immunoSEQ multiplex PCR; TCRdb keeps only in-frame clonotypes and omits some of them. Clone size and V and J calls were adopted from that table, with D and trimming inferred from the DNA. The data show about 2.1 million clones, about 92% seen once.

Input material: naive CD8+ T cells from PBMCs. This TCR was recovered from a man younger than 35 in good health. Some clones in this sample may be carry-over from other donors' samples. The rearrangement joins TRBV28 to TRBJ2-5; 13 bases fit TRBD2. Written as DNA, the CDR3 is TGTGCCAGCAGACCCGGGACTAGCGGGACCTTCCAAGAGACCCAGTACTTC. Protein sequence: CASRPGTSGTFQETQYF.